This entry lists 17 T cell receptor beta chains sequenced from one sample in a study of CD8 T cells in Susac syndrome (dated by TCRdb to the late 2010s). Receptor libraries were prepared by the immunoSEQ multiplex PCR assay. RNA was extracted using the RNeasy kit, and about 0.45 to 1 microgram was reverse transcribed with random hexamers. Using fastp at Q25 and MiXCR, TCRdb reprocessed the public reads and kept productive beta chains. Duplicate CDR3 protein sequences are folded into a single record with the most common DNA and genes. Counted in this sample were around 300,000 distinct CDR3 sequences; about 92% of them appeared once. The biggest ten clones account for roughly 0.064% of the sample. Sequencing used CD4+ T cells from PBMCs. All receptors derive from a human donor with multiple sclerosis.

The V gene is TRBV3-1, the J gene TRBJ2-5; 8 nucleotides match TRBD1. Trimming at V came to 0 bases and at J to 4 bases, leaving 7 bases not matched to a gene. This CDR3 contains 16 residues. From germline, CDR1 is LGHDT and CDR2 YNNKEL (reference sequence). The CDR3 protein is CASSQDSARGRETQYF. CDR3 sequence (DNA): TGTGCCAGCAGCCAAGATTCCGCCAGGGGGCGAGAGACCCAGTACTTC.

V usage is TRBV2 and J usage is TRBJ2-3, with 7 positions matching TRBD2. Germline V lookup: CDR1 SNHLY, CDR2 FYNNEI. Trimming removed 1 base from V and 5 bases from J; junction bases left unmatched: 0. The CDR3 runs to 13 residues. DNA for the CDR3: TGTGCCAGCAGTGAAGGGACTAGAGATACGCAGTATTTT. Translated, it gives CASSEGTRDTQYF.

V and J are TRBV19 and TRBJ1-2; 7 bases align to TRBD1. This CDR3 is 13 amino acids long. The V gene's germline CDR1 is LNHDA and CDR2 SQIVND (reference sequence). Trimming took 6 bases from V and 8 from J; bases not matched to a gene: 9. CDR3 loop: CASRLPGQAGYTF. The CDR3 DNA follows: TGTGCCAGTAGACTACCCGGACAGGCCGGCTACACCTTC.

The chain recombines TRBV5-4 with TRBJ2-3; 12 bases match TRBD2. V trimming: 4 bases; J trimming: 9 bases; junction bases outside the gene matches: 15. The CDR3 contains 17 residues. Germline V lookup: CDR1 SGHNT, CDR2 YYREEE (reference sequence). The CDR3 protein is CASSPGGTSGGPPTQYF. For the CDR3, the DNA is TGTGCCAGCAGCCCGGGGGGCACTAGCGGGGGGCCCCCCACGCAGTATTTT.

The CDR3 DNA is TGTGCCAGCTCACCGGGGACAGGGCACTCTGGAAACACCATATATTTT. Translation: CASSPGTGHSGNTIYF. J is TRBJ1-3 and V is TRBV18, with 9 positions matching TRBD1. The germline CDR1 and CDR2 sequences are KGHSH and LQKENI. V shed 3 bases and J 0 bases; nucleotides not matched to a gene: 3. There are 16 residues in the CDR3. Together with reference TRBV18 and TRBJ1-3, the CDR3 gives the full variable domain: NAGVMQNPRHLVRRRGQEARLRCSPMKGHSHVYWYRQLPEEGLKFMVYLQKENIIDESGMPKERFSAEFPKEGPSILRIQQVVRGDSAAYFCASSPGTGHSGNTIYFGEGSWLTVV.

This chain links TRBV6-1 with TRBJ1-1; tentatively, D is TRBD1 (5 bases). Germline assignment: CDR1 MNHNS and CDR2 SASEGT. Trimming left V 1 base short and J 0 bases short, with 9 bases between. This CDR3 region has 15 residues. The CDR3 DNA reads as TGTGCCAGCAGTGAAGAGACAGCCTTGAACACTGAAGCTTTCTTT. This codes for CASSEETALNTEAFF.

The chain is built from TRBV9 and TRBJ1-2, with no clear D. The CDR3 length is 14 residues. V was cut by 2 bases and J by 0 bases, with 8 bases left in between. The germline V gene has CDR1 SGDLS and CDR2 YYNGEE. CDR3 sequence reads: CASSVDNSNYGYTF. In DNA, the CDR3 is TGTGCCAGCAGCGTTGACAATTCTAACTATGGCTACACCTTC.

The chain links TRBV19 to TRBJ1-2; D unresolved. Germline V gene lookup returns CDR1 LNHDA and CDR2 SQIVND (reference sequence). The CDR3 loop spans 15 amino acids. V was cut by 3 bases and J by 7 bases, with 18 bases left in between. The CDR3 region has the DNA TGTGCCAGTAGTATCCCCTCCCAAAGGGTCCTTGGCTACACCTTC. Translated, it gives CASSIPSQRVLGYTF.

The V and J genes are TRBV27 and TRBJ1-1; D gene unclear. The CDR3 runs 15 residues. The germline CDR1 and CDR2 sequences are MNHEY and SMNVEV (reference sequence). V was cut by 3 bases and J by 4 bases, with 15 bases left in between. CDR3 bases: TGTGCCAGCAGTTTTGTTGGGCGGCGGACCACTGAAGCTTTCTTT. Its protein is CASSFVGRRTTEAFF.

The gene calls are TRBV5-1 and TRBJ1-1; 7 bases map to TRBD1. Germline V CDR1 and CDR2: SGHRS, YFSETQ. The CDR3 spans 17 residues. With V trimmed by 1 base and J by 1 base, 10 bases remained unmatched. CDR3 coding DNA: TGCGCCAGCAGCTTGCAAGGGACCAGGGGGTGGAACACTGAAGCTTTCTTT. Translation: CASSLQGTRGWNTEAFF.

This chain joins TRBV3-1 and TRBJ2-1; 11 positions agree with TRBD2. The CDR3 contains 15 residues. Germline trimming cut 6 bases from V and 3 bases from J; bases unmatched to any gene: 4. Germline lookup yields CDR1 LGHDT and CDR2 YNNKEL (reference sequence). CDR3 DNA sequence: TGTGCCAGCAGTTTAACTAGCGGGGGCTACAATGAGCAGTTCTTC. Protein product: CASSLTSGGYNEQFF.

This chain uses TRBV28 with TRBJ2-3; 7 bases match TRBD1. V lost 7 bases to trimming and J lost 4 bases; unmatched junction nucleotides: 2. The CDR3 is 12 residues long. The germline V gene has CDR1 MDHEN and CDR2 SYDVKM. The CDR3 nucleotides read TGTGCCAGCAACGGACAGGCAGATACGCAGTATTTT. Its protein is CASNGQADTQYF.

The chain recombines TRBV29-1 with TRBJ1-2; the D is unclear. Germline values: CDR1 SQVTM, CDR2 ANQGSEA. Trimming cost V 3 bases and J 0 bases, with 11 bases left between them. The length of the CDR3 is 14 residues. The CDR3 nucleotides read TGCAGCGTTGATGGACGGCGCGCTAACTATGGCTACACCTTC. It encodes CSVDGRRANYGYTF.

The chain recombines TRBV20-1 with TRBJ2-3, with 8 nucleotides matching TRBD1. Germline CDR1 is DFQATT and CDR2 is SNEGSKA (reference sequence). The CDR3 sequence is 14 residues long. Unmatched junction bases numbered 8, after V lost 6 bases and J lost 3 bases. DNA of the CDR3: TGCAGTGCACTAAGGACAGGGAAGACAGATACGCAGTATTTT. The encoded protein is CSALRTGKTDTQYF.

The rearrangement joins TRBV4-3 to TRBJ2-2; D uncertain. V lost 1 base, J lost 5 bases, and 8 bases lay in between. CDR1 and CDR2 (germline): LGHNA, YSLEER. CDR3 length equals 14 residues. The CDR3 spells CASSQATQTGELFF. CDR3 nucleotides: TGCGCCAGCAGCCAAGCGACTCAGACCGGGGAGCTGTTTTTT.

The genes are TRBV7-8 and TRBJ1-5, with 10 positions matching TRBD1. Germline loops: CDR1 SGHVS, CDR2 FQNEAQ. The CDR3 spans 15 residues. V gave up 5 bases and J gave up 6 bases; unmatched junction bases: 7. The CDR3 loop reads CASSPAGQGPQPQHF. The CDR3 coding sequence is TGTGCCAGCAGCCCCGCGGGACAGGGGCCTCAGCCCCAGCATTTT.

This clonotype was seen only once. This sequence joins TRBV6-5 and TRBJ1-2; no firm D call. The CDR3 has 13 amino acids. Germline values: CDR1 MNHEY, CDR2 SVGAGI. Trimming shortened V by 6 bases and J by 3 bases, and 11 bases separated the two germline ends. CDR3 region: CASRLYQDYGYTF. The CDR3 DNA sequence: TGTGCCAGCAGACTTTACCAGGACTATGGCTACACCTTC.